Listed below are T cell receptor beta chains from one sample, sequenced in a study of regulatory T cells in long-lasting Graves disease. TCRdb re-called the multiplex PCR reads through MiXCR, storing one row per CDR3 protein. In the table there are 620,000 or so distinct CDR3 sequences, approximately 15% of which are singletons. This sample was shared with a second study, whose subject was T cells in Graves' hyperthyroidism and ophthalmopathy.

Sequences were derived from peripheral blood mononuclear cells (PBMCs), sampled at new diagnosis, from a patient treated with antithyroid drugs. The receptors were gathered from a woman under 40 with Graves disease. The CDR3 runs from the conserved cysteine through the conserved F or W. D genes are given only for firm matches. Clone size is stated in some rows and not others, as once, few, many or a class when expanded.

d_gene: NA
v_gene: TRBV28
abundance: NA
j_gene: TRBJ1-5
CDR3aa: CASIKTGTSNQPQHF
CDR3nt: TGTGCCAGCATTAAAACAGGTACTAGCAATCAGCCCCAGCATTTT

d_gene: TRBD2
v_gene: TRBV4-1
abundance: NA
j_gene: TRBJ2-3
CDR3aa: CASNLAGVVTDTQYF
CDR3nt: TGCGCCAGCAACCTGGCGGGAGTGGTAACAGATACGCAGTATTTT

d_gene: TRBD1
v_gene: TRBV15
abundance: few
j_gene: TRBJ2-7
CDR3aa: CATSRAQGVDEQYF
CDR3nt: TGTGCCACCAGCAGAGCACAGGGGGTCGACGAGCAGTACTTC

d_gene: NA
v_gene: TRBV20-1
abundance: many
j_gene: TRBJ1-5
CDR3aa: CSARVAGLSNQPQHF
CDR3nt: TGCAGTGCTAGAGTCGCGGGACTTAGCAATCAGCCCCAGCATTTT

d_gene: NA
v_gene: TRBV19
abundance: many
j_gene: TRBJ1-1
CDR3aa: CASAKGSGDTEAFF
CDR3nt: TGTGCCAGCGCGAAGGGGTCTGGGGACACTGAAGCTTTCTTT

d_gene: TRBD2
v_gene: TRBV28
abundance: many
j_gene: TRBJ2-3
CDR3aa: CASSPSKAGVWMDTQYF
CDR3nt: TGTGCCAGCAGTCCCTCTAAAGCGGGAGTTTGGATGGATACGCAGTATTTT

d_gene: NA
v_gene: TRBV28
abundance: many
j_gene: TRBJ2-4
CDR3aa: CASSSPGERAKNIQYF
CDR3nt: TGTGCCAGCAGTTCCCCAGGGGAACGGGCCAAAAACATTCAGTACTTC

d_gene: TRBD2
v_gene: TRBV27
abundance: many
j_gene: TRBJ2-1
CDR3aa: CASRTSGRGEQFF
CDR3nt: TGTGCCAGCCGGACTAGCGGGAGGGGTGAGCAGTTCTTC

d_gene: TRBD2
v_gene: TRBV6-5
abundance: NA
j_gene: TRBJ2-7
CDR3aa: CASSYRSGENYEQYF
CDR3nt: TGTGCCAGCAGTTACCGAAGCGGGGAGAACTACGAGCAGTACTTC

d_gene: NA
v_gene: TRBV20-1
abundance: few
j_gene: TRBJ2-2
CDR3aa: CSAPSWAGELFF
CDR3nt: TGCAGTGCCCCAAGTTGGGCCGGGGAGCTGTTTTTT

d_gene: NA
v_gene: TRBV6-5
abundance: many
j_gene: TRBJ1-4
CDR3aa: CASSYSSGINEKLFF
CDR3nt: TGTGCCAGCAGTTACAGTTCGGGGATTAATGAAAAACTGTTTTTT

d_gene: TRBD1
v_gene: TRBV20-1
abundance: many
j_gene: TRBJ1-1
CDR3aa: CSALGQGLMNTEAFF
CDR3nt: TGCAGTGCTTTGGGACAGGGCCTAATGAACACTGAAGCTTTCTTT

d_gene: TRBD2
v_gene: TRBV7-2
abundance: many
j_gene: TRBJ2-1
CDR3aa: CASSLSGLAGDNEQFF
CDR3nt: TGTGCCAGCAGCTTATCGGGACTAGCGGGAGATAATGAGCAGTTCTTC

d_gene: NA
v_gene: TRBV3-1
abundance: many
j_gene: TRBJ2-7
CDR3aa: CASSHYYEQYF
CDR3nt: TGTGCCAGCAGCCATTACTACGAGCAGTACTTC

d_gene: TRBD2
v_gene: TRBV2
abundance: many
j_gene: TRBJ2-4
CDR3aa: CASSETSGRVNQYF
CDR3nt: TGTGCCAGCAGTGAAACTAGCGGGAGAGTTAATCAGTACTTC

d_gene: TRBD1
v_gene: TRBV12-3/TRBV12-4
abundance: few
j_gene: TRBJ2-2
CDR3aa: CASSGQGAGTGELFF
CDR3nt: TGTGCCAGCAGTGGACAGGGGGCGGGGACCGGGGAGCTGTTTTTT

d_gene: TRBD1
v_gene: TRBV24-1
abundance: few
j_gene: TRBJ2-1
CDR3aa: CATSDSGTGTYNEQFF
CDR3nt: TGTGCCACCAGTGATTCCGGGACAGGTACCTACAATGAGCAGTTCTTC

d_gene: NA
v_gene: TRBV24-1
abundance: NA
j_gene: TRBJ2-4
CDR3aa: CATSDASAAGGDIQYF
CDR3nt: TGTGCCACCAGTGACGCCTCGGCAGCCGGCGGAGACATTCAGTACTTC

d_gene: NA
v_gene: TRBV5-1
abundance: NA
j_gene: TRBJ1-4
CDR3aa: CASSSEVRGTNEKLFF
CDR3nt: TGCGCCAGCAGCTCTGAGGTCAGGGGAACTAATGAAAAACTGTTTTTT

d_gene: TRBD2
v_gene: TRBV5-1
abundance: many
j_gene: TRBJ2-2
CDR3aa: CASSITLAGADTGELFF
CDR3nt: TGCGCCAGCAGCATCACCTTAGCGGGAGCTGACACCGGGGAGCTGTTTTTT

d_gene: TRBD1
v_gene: TRBV29-1
abundance: few
j_gene: TRBJ1-2
CDR3aa: CSVTRDRSSNYGYTF
CDR3nt: TGCAGCGTCACCCGGGACAGGAGTTCTAACTATGGCTACACCTTC

d_gene: TRBD2
v_gene: TRBV2
abundance: many
j_gene: TRBJ2-3
CDR3aa: CASAGGGSGTDTQYF
CDR3nt: TGTGCCAGCGCCGGGGGGGGTTCGGGCACAGATACGCAGTATTTT

d_gene: NA
v_gene: TRBV30
abundance: few
j_gene: TRBJ1-4
CDR3aa: CAWSVTGTTNEKLFF
CDR3nt: TGTGCCTGGAGTGTAACCGGAACAACTAATGAAAAACTGTTTTTT

d_gene: NA
v_gene: TRBV12-3/TRBV12-4
abundance: many
j_gene: TRBJ1-1
CDR3aa: CASSTPWGLNTEAFF
CDR3nt: TGTGCCAGCAGTACCCCGTGGGGGCTGAACACTGAAGCTTTCTTT